This paragraph covers one TCR beta chain sequence. What it binds is not known. This record belongs to a study of T cell responses to AZD1222 COVID-19 vaccine. Trimming left V 2 bases short and J 3 bases short, with 11 bases between. This CDR3 spans 15 amino acids. The V gene's germline CDR1 is SGHTA and CDR2 FQGNSA. Broader study findings: Unmutated variant regions are reportedly the target of nearly half of TCRs that are spike-specific. Baseline seropositives among AZD1222 recipients totaled only 5 to 7. Repertoires were obtained solely post-peak T cell response.

This table comes from immunoSEQ multiplex PCR, and its TCRdb copy is limited to in-frame clones, with some not included. Among about 160,000 clones listed, over 80% were seen once. This clonotype originated in an adult in good health. The V call is TRBV7-2, the J call TRBJ1-5; D is unclear. The sequences come from peripheral blood, collected on day 0 of AZD1222 vaccination. The CDR3 nucleotides are TGTGCCAGCAGCTTATGGGGAGGGAACAATCAGCCCCAGCATTTT. It yields the protein CASSLWGGNNQPQHF.